This TCR beta chain stems from a study of T cell responses to AZD1222 COVID-19 vaccine. Notes on the study in general: Spike-specific TCRs gained breadth and depth after people received two AZD1222 doses.

Germline lookup yields CDR1 SNHLY and CDR2 FYNNEI. The CDR3 has 14 residues. Trimming left V 6 bases short and J 8 bases short, with 16 bases between. A remark on this clone: Its antigen is as yet unknown.

This table comes from immunoSEQ multiplex PCR, and its TCRdb copy is limited to in-frame clones, with some not included. The sample shows around 180,000 clones, less than 95% of them seen only once. V is TRBV2 and J is TRBJ1-4; TRBD1 is a possible D gene (6 bases). This sequence was found in an adult in good health. Sequences were derived from peripheral blood, sampled on day 0 of AZD1222 vaccination. CDR3 DNA: TGTGCCAGCAGCACCGGGACAAGCATAGAAAAACTGTTTTTT. It codes for CASSTGTSIEKLFF.